This T cell receptor (beta chain) was profiled in a study of PD-1 blockade in classical Hodgkin lymphoma. Regarding time point: newly diagnosed, previously untreated cHL patient sample. Germline V lookup: CDR1 MNHEY, CDR2 SMNVEV (reference sequence). CDR3 length: 14 amino acids. The V gene end was trimmed by 7 bases and the J gene end by 8 bases; junction bases not matched to a gene: 5. The protocol was immunoSEQ multiplex PCR, while the TCRdb copy is restricted to in-frame clones and leaves out a portion. Altogether 17,000 or so clones are present, about nine tenths being singletons, with the ten largest covering roughly 3.9%.

Material for sequencing was peripheral blood mononuclear cells (PBMCs). The chain has TRBV27 and TRBJ2-1, with 13 bases lining up with TRBD2. This TCR was sampled from a human donor with classical Hodgkin lymphoma. The CDR3 loop is CASKTSGRKDEQFF. The CDR3 DNA is TGTGCCAGCAAGACTAGCGGGAGGAAGGATGAGCAGTTCTTC.